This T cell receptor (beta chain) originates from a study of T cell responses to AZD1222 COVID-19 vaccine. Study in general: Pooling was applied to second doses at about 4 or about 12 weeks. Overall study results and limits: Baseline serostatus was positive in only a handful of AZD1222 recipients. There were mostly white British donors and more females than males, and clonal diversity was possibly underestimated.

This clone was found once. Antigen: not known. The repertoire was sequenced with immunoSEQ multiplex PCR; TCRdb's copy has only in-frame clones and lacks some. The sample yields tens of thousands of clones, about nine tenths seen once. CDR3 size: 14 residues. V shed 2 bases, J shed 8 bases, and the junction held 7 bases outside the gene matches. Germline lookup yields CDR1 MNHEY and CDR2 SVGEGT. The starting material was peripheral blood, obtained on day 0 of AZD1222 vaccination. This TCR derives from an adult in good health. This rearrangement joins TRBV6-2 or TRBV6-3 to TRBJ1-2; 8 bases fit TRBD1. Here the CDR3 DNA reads TGTGCCAGCAGTTACCTCAGGGGGCGAGGAGGCTACACCTTC. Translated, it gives CASSYLRGRGGYTF.